This T cell receptor (beta chain) was observed in a study of CD8 T cells in ankylosing spondylitis. Each CDR3 protein gets one entry after TCRdb re-called the 5' RACE reads with MiXCR. Counted here are 450,000 to 550,000 distinct CDR3 sequences, about 5% occurring once; the ten biggest clones make up around 3.5%. V was cut by 5 bases and J by 7 bases, with 14 bases left in between. The length of the CDR3 is 14 residues. This clonotype has ten or more counts. The antigen is unknown. General study findings and limits: Disease-linked clones proved CD8+ and comparatively uncommon in peripheral blood. Characteristic, it appeared, of ankylosing spondylitis blood was a TCR beta motif of eight highly homologous variants.

The origin of this receptor is a male donor with ankylosing spondylitis. Sequencing input: blood, either unsorted or a sorted T cell fraction (not recorded which). The chain is built from TRBV12-3 or TRBV12-4 and TRBJ2-2, with D tentatively TRBD1 (5 bases). This chain's CDR3 is CASSLGQGVGELFF. CDR3 DNA: TGTGCCAGCAGTCTAGGGCAGGGTGTCGGGGAGCTGTTTTTT.